The 12 T cell receptor beta chains listed next were all sequenced from one sample in a study of blood T cell repertoires in COVID-19. Clones were read by immunoSEQ multiplex PCR, and TCRdb kept only the in-frame ones, dropping some. The sample includes roughly 250,000 clones, roughly 87% of them seen just once. The specimen was PBMCs or T cells enriched from blood (not recorded which). Source of these receptors: a woman in her twenties or thirties with acute COVID-19.

V and J are TRBV5-4 and TRBJ2-7; 7 nucleotides match TRBD2. Germline V gene sequence: CDR1 SGHNT, CDR2 YYREEE (reference sequence). The J segment lost 3 bases and the V segment lost 4 bases, leaving 4 bases of the junction unmatched. This CDR3 is 13 amino acids long. CDR3 loop: CASSTERGYEQYF. In DNA, the CDR3 is TGTGCCAGCAGCACGGAGCGGGGCTACGAGCAGTACTTC. The full variable domain, its missing parts supplied by reference TRBV5-4 and TRBJ2-7, is ETGVTQSPTHLIKTRGQQVTLRCSSQSGHNTVSWYQQALGQGPQFIFQYYREEENGRGNFPPRFSGLQFPNYSSELNVNALELDDSALYLCASSTERGYEQYFGPGTRLTVT.

The chain recombines TRBV2 with TRBJ2-7; 9 bases are a match to TRBD1. V trimming: 4 bases; J trimming: 4 bases; junction bases outside the gene matches: 8. Germline CDR1 is SNHLY and CDR2 is FYNNEI. The CDR3 consists of 15 residues. This chain's CDR3 is CASSGTGDRTYEQYF. The CDR3, as DNA: TGTGCCAGCAGTGGGACAGGGGATAGAACGTACGAGCAGTACTTC.

This clone was detected only a few times. The chain is built from TRBV18 and TRBJ1-1; weak D call: TRBD1 (5 bases). Per germline, CDR1 KGHSH and CDR2 LQKENI. The V end was cut by 3 bases, the J end by 4 bases, with 12 bases between. The CDR3 totals 14 residues. The CDR3 region has the DNA TGTGCCAGCTCACCTGGGGCGGGGGGCACTGAAGCTTTCTTT. Translated: CASSPGAGGTEAFF.

The chain combines TRBV28 with TRBJ1-5; 8 bases are a match to TRBD1. Germline trimming cut 5 bases from V and 6 bases from J; bases unmatched to any gene: 9. CDR3 size: 15 residues. Germline V gene data show CDR1 as MDHEN and CDR2 as SYDVKM. The CDR3 loop reads CASSRGTGGIQPQHF. In DNA, the CDR3 is TGTGCCAGCAGTCGGGGGACAGGAGGAATTCAGCCCCAGCATTTT.

The rearrangement joins TRBV15 to TRBJ2-2; the D is unclear. The CDR3 has 13 residues. Trimming removed 3 bases from V and 0 bases from J, with 2 bases in between. The germline gives CDR1 LNHNV, CDR2 YYDKDF (reference sequence). The CDR3 region is CATSSTNTGELFF. DNA of the CDR3: TGTGCCACCAGCAGCACGAACACCGGGGAGCTGTTTTTT. The full variable domain, rest sourced from reference TRBV15 and TRBJ2-2, is DAMVIQNPRYQVTQFGKPVTLSCSQTLNHNVMYWYQQKSSQAPKLLFHYYDKDFNNEADTPDNFQSRRPNTSFCFLDIRSPGLGDTAMYLCATSSTNTGELFFGEGSRLTVL.

The chain combines TRBV20-1 with TRBJ2-1; 11 bases are a match to TRBD1. The ends lost 3 bases at V and 0 bases at J; junction bases unmatched: 10. Germline assignment: CDR1 DFQATT and CDR2 SNEGSKA (reference sequence). This CDR3 spans 18 amino acids. CDR3 region: CSASRTGGFPGSYNEQFF. CDR3 DNA: TGCAGTGCTAGTAGGACAGGGGGCTTCCCCGGCTCCTACAATGAGCAGTTCTTC.

The chain carries TRBV11-2 and TRBJ1-1, with D possibly being TRBD1 (5 bases). V dropped 0 bases and J dropped 5 bases, with 13 bases sitting between them. The length of the CDR3 is 15 residues. Germline V lookup: CDR1 SGHAT, CDR2 FQNNGV. The CDR3 protein is CASSLDRGVRTEAFF. Written as DNA, the CDR3 is TGTGCCAGCAGCTTAGATCGGGGGGTTCGGACTGAAGCTTTCTTT. Based on the CDR3 plus reference TRBV11-2 and TRBJ1-1, the full variable domain is EAGVAQSPRYKIIEKRQSVAFWCNPISGHATLYWYQQILGQGPKLLIQFQNNGVVDDSQLPKDRFSAERLKGVDSTLKIQPAKLEDSAVYLCASSLDRGVRTEAFFGQGTRLTVV.

This clone was recorded only once. The chain is built from TRBV11-2 and TRBJ1-2, with D unresolved. CDR1 SGHAT and CDR2 FQNNGV come from the germline V gene. This CDR3 has 13 residues. With 8 bases removed from V and 6 bases from J, the gap between germline ends came to 16 bases. The CDR3 sequence is CASGRMRTNGYTF. Written as DNA, the CDR3 is TGTGCCAGCGGGAGGATGAGGACGAATGGCTACACCTTC.

The rearrangement joins TRBV6-1 to TRBJ1-2; 7 bases map to TRBD1. The CDR3 sequence is 15 residues long. The V and J ends lost 3 bases and 0 bases, in that order; junction bases with no gene match: 4. The germline gives CDR1 MNHNS, CDR2 SASEGT. The CDR3 spells CASSDGTATNYGYTF. CDR3 DNA: TGTGCCAGCAGTGATGGGACAGCGACTAACTATGGCTACACCTTC.

The V and J genes are TRBV6-5 and TRBJ2-2, with 7 bases matching TRBD1. V shed 9 bases and J 4 bases; nucleotides not matched to a gene: 8. The CDR3 totals 14 residues. Germline-derived CDR1 and CDR2 are MNHEY and SVGAGI. This chain's CDR3 is CASRPGQTTGELFF. Written as DNA, the CDR3 is TGTGCCAGTAGACCGGGACAGACCACCGGGGAGCTGTTTTTT.

V gene TRBV7-9 combines with J gene TRBJ1-5; tentatively, D is TRBD1 (6 bases). The V gene's germline CDR1 is SEHNR and CDR2 FQNEAQ (reference sequence). CDR3 length equals 15 residues. CDR3 region: CGYRRGAVGNQPQHF. Here the CDR3 DNA reads TGTGGATATAGGCGGGGGGCGGTGGGGAATCAGCCCCAGCATTTT.

The chain has TRBV29-1 and TRBJ2-5; D perhaps matches TRBD1 (7 bases). The CDR3 loop spans 17 amino acids. Trimming pared 4 bases from V and 6 bases from J, leaving 27 bases between. CDR1 is SQVTM and CDR2 is ANQGSEA in the germline V gene. The CDR3 here is CSVAQPQQGPAGKTQYF. For the CDR3, the DNA is TGCAGCGTTGCCCAACCCCAACAGGGGCCGGCGGGGAAGACCCAGTACTTC.